This TCR beta chain was observed in a study of OX40 agonist ivuxolimab in advanced cancers. Whole-study context: There were three patients with partial responses, one having hepatocellular carcinoma and two cutaneous melanoma.

Sequenced by immunoSEQ multiplex PCR; TCRdb stores in-frame clones only, minus some. The data show over 40,000 clones, 70% to 90% seen once. V lost 4 bases to trimming and J lost 3 bases; unmatched junction nucleotides: 3. The CDR3 has 13 amino acids. Germline V lookup: CDR1 SGDLS, CDR2 YYNGEE. This receptor was obtained from an adult with an advanced solid tumor such as melanoma, head and neck, liver or kidney cancer. The chain has TRBV9 and TRBJ1-2; 7 bases are a match to TRBD1. The sample in question was CD4+ or CD8+ T cells sorted from blood, obtained in a trial of the OX40 agonist ivuxolimab. The CDR3 protein is CASSPTGDYGYTF. The CDR3 DNA is TGTGCCAGCAGCCCCACAGGGGACTATGGCTACACCTTC. The full variable domain, completed using reference TRBV9 and TRBJ1-2, is DSGVTQTPKHLITATGQRVTLRCSPRSGDLSVYWYQQSLDQGLQFLIQYYNGEERAKGNILERFSAQQFPDLHSELNLSSLELGDSALYFCASSPTGDYGYTFGSGTRLTVV.